This note documents a single TCR beta chain sequence. No antigen is known for it. Base qualities are not recorded, but no much larger clone differs from it by a single base. This sample was included in a study of blood T cell repertoires in COVID-19 (dated by TCRdb to 2020 to 2021). The study in broad terms: Samples covering the acute and convalescent phases of COVID-19 were provided by collaborators in the United States, Italy and Spain. The prospective study material was composed of cDNA or gDNA derived from T cells, B-cell-depleted T cells, or PBMCs. Subjects who had been exposed to COVID-19, were actively infected with it, or had recovered from it provided the deeply sampled blood TCRbeta repertoires that made up the dataset. A freely available public database, intended as a resource for researchers studying the immune response to SARS-CoV-2, is where the repertoires were released. Samples came from the ongoing ImmuneRACE study (first 160 participants) plus 1,254 subjects from 6 global collaborators. A de-identified subject ID, COVID-19 status, age in years and sex were almost always included in the sample metadata. Where available, HLA class I and class II types were taken from metadata supplied by the sample provider and were not determined by assay-based typing.

Study-wide findings and limitations: The quantity of clinical and demographic metadata differed by source and by participant and was supplied without curation.

Whole blood was collected in K2EDTA tubes by collaborating institutions according to the institutions' own protocols. For TCRbeta analysis, collaborators shipped samples in one of three forms: frozen whole blood, isolated PBMCs, or DNA extracted from either of those sample types. TCRbeta CDR3 regions were amplified from genomic DNA by means of the immunoSEQ Assay, a bias-controlled multiplex PCR. The study's processing was this. The number of nucleated cells in each sample was estimated by amplification of reference gene primers within the assay. To quantify the absolute abundance of each unique TCRbeta CDR3 rearrangement, sequence reads were collapsed and filtered. For each sample, productive Simpson clonality was calculated as the square root of Simpson's diversity index across productive rearrangements. TCRdb took this table from immuneACCESS and kept in-frame rearrangements with V and J called. Such tables lack part of the clones; where checked against another copy, unresolved V genes explain under half of the gap, and the rest is unexplained. D and trimming come from the DNA, and the V and J calls and clone size come from that table. The sample table records about 70,000 clones; around 86% of these occur just once. Of the sample, approximately 28% is held by the ten largest clones.

The sample comprised peripheral blood. This clonotype was sampled from a woman of 80 years or more with active or convalescent COVID-19.

In nucleotides, the sequence is TGTGCCAGCAGCGCGCATATGGGGCAGGGCTACGAGCAGTACTTC. Its product reads: CASSAHMGQGYEQYF. The rearrangement combines TRBV11-2 with TRBJ2-7, and perhaps TRBD1 as D gene, on 5 matching bases. At the junction V is shortened by 5 bases and J by 3 bases, with 17 bases in between. According to the germline V gene, CDR1 reads SGHAT and CDR2 reads FQNNGV. The CDR3 spans 15 residues, from the cysteine through the phenylalanine. Left in the record is the CDR3 DNA by itself, 45 bases read in frame from the first base. With the rest looked up from the reference TRBV11-2 and TRBJ2-7 genes rather than sequenced, the full variable domain is EAGVAQSPRYKIIEKRQSVAFWCNPISGHATLYWYQQILGQGPKLLIQFQNNGVVDDSQLPKDRFSAERLKGVDSTLKIQPAKLEDSAVYLCASSAHMGQGYEQYFGPGTRLTVT.